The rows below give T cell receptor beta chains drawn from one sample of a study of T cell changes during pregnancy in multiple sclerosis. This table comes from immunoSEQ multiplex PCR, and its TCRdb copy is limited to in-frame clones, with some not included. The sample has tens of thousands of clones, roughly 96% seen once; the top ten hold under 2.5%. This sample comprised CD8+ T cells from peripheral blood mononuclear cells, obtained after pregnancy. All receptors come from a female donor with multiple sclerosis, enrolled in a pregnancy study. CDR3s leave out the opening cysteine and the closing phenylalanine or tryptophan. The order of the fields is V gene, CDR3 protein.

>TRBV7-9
ASSLGSNEAF
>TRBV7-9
ASSLVGTGFTDTQY
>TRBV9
ASSPTGDTGELF
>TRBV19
ASSMTGNQETQY
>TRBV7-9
ASSLDLTRTQY
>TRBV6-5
ASTVDRAGKETQY
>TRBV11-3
ASSAGGLAPSTDTQY
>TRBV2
ASSDPPGGSYEQY
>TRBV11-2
ASSLVPGNTGYT
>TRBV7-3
ASSLIGGRGNTEAF
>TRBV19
ASRQGTRGANVLT
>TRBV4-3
ASSQATTGGYEQY
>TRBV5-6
ASSLDGVYGYT
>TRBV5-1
ASSLNKLAVTDTQY
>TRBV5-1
ASSSRGMSYGYT
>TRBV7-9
ASSSSLEGSYEQY
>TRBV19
ASSIPGSGNTIY
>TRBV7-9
ASGAGRNEQF
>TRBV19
ASSISLDRGNQPQH
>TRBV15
ATSREGVGGEAF
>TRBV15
ATSQTGTPYEQY
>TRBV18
ASSPAGIQETQY
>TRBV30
AYRTGENYGYT
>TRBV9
ASSPGLTTYEQY
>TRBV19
ASRSAGVSYEQY
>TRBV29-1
SVEGLALRSYNEQF
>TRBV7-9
ASSSLSVDYGYT
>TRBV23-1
ASSHRGQRSNQPQH
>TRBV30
AWSLQGVEQY
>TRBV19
ASSTLGSGIHEQY
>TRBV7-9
ASSLGDRGPYEQY
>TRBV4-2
ASSQVLNQPQH
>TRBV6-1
ASSETGAQPRH
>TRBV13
ASSSGNLETQY
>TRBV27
ASRPRAGDTQY
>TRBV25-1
ASRDRDRGNEKLF
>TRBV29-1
SAKMTGLYGYT
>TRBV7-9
ASSLVAGAGFNEKLF
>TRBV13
ASSRTGSKSYEQY
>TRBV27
ASTLQGANTGELF
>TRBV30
AWSGPSGSSNEQF
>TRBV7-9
ASSTDRRNQPQH
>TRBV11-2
ASSLISREQY
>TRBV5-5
ASSLGPYSNQPQH
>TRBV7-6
ASSGGTEIEAF
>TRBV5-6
ASSLGLAYNEQF
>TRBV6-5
ASSYMGAGTEAF
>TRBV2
ASSESGGPNEKLF
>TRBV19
ASTQGPIGYT
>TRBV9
ASSAELAGMETQY
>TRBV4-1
ASSQEDRGTGELF